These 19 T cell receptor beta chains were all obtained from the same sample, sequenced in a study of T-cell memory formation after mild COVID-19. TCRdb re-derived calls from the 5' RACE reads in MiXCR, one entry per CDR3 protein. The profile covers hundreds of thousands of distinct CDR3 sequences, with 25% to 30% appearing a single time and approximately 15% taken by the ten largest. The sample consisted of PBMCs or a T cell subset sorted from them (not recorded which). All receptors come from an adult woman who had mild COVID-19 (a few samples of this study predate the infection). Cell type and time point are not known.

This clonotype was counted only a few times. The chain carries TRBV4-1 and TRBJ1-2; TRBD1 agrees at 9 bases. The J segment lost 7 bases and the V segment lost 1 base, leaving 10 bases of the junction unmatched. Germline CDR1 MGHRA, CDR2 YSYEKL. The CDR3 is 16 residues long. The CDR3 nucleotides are TGCGCCAGCAGCCAAGTAACAGGGGGCGGAATAGTTGGCTACACCTTC. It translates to CASSQVTGGGIVGYTF.

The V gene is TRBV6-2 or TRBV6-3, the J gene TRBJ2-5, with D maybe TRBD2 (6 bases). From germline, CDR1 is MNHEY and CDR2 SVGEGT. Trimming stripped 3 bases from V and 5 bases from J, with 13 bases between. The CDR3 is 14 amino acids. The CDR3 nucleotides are TGTGCCAGCAGTTATTCGGGAGCGGGTGAGACCCAGTACTTC. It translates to CASSYSGAGETQYF.

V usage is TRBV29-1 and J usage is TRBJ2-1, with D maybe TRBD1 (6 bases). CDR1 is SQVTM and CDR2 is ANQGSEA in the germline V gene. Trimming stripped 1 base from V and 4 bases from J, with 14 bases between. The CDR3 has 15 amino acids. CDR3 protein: CSVEGGTQKYNEQFF. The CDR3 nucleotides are TGCAGCGTTGAAGGGGGGACACAAAAATACAATGAGCAGTTCTTC.

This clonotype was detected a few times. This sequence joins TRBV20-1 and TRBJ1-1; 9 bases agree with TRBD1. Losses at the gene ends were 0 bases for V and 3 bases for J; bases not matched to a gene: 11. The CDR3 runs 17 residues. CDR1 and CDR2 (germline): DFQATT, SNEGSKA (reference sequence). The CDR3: CSARDAAGQGGYTEAFF. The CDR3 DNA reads TGCAGTGCTAGAGATGCGGCGGGACAGGGTGGATACACTGAAGCTTTCTTT.

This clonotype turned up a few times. The CDR3 nucleotides are TGCAGTGCTAGAGATAGACAGAACACTGAAGCTTTCTTT. Residues: CSARDRQNTEAFF. The V and J genes are TRBV20-1 and TRBJ1-1; unclear D gene. V gave up 0 bases and J gave up 1 base, with 6 bases separating them. The CDR3 runs to 13 residues. CDR1 and CDR2 (germline): DFQATT, SNEGSKA (reference sequence).

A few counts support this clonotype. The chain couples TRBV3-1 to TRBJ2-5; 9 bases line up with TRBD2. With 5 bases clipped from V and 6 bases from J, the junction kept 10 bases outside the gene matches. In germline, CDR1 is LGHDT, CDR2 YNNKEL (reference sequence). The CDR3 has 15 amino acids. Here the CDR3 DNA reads TGTGCCAGCAGCGAGGGAGCGGGGGGCCTCAAGACCCAGTACTTC. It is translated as CASSEGAGGLKTQYF.

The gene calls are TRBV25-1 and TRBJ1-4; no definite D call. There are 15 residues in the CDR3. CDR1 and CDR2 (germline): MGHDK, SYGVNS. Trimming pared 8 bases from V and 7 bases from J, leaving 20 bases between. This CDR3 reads CASAAPSGVSEKLFF. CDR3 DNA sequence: TGTGCCAGCGCCGCTCCGTCGGGCGTTAGTGAAAAACTGTTTTTT. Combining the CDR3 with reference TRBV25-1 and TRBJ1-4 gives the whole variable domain EADIYQTPRYLVIGTGKKITLECSQTMGHDKMYWYQQDPGMELHLIHYSYGVNSTEKGDLSSESTVSRIRTEHFPLTLESARPSHTSQYLCASAAPSGVSEKLFFGSGTQLSVL.

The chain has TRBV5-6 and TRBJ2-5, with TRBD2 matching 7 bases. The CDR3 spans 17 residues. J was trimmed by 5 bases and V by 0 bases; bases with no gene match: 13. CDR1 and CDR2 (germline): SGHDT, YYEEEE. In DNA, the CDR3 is TGTGCCAGCAGCTTGGCGGGAGGAAGCGGGCCCAGGGAGACCCAGTACTTC. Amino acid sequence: CASSLAGGSGPRETQYF.

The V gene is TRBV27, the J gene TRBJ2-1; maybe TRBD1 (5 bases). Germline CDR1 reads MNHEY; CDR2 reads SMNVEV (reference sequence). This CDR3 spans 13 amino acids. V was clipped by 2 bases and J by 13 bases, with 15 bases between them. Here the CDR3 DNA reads TGTGCCAGCAGTTTACGGCGTTTTACAGGACAGTTCTTC. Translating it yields CASSLRRFTGQFF.

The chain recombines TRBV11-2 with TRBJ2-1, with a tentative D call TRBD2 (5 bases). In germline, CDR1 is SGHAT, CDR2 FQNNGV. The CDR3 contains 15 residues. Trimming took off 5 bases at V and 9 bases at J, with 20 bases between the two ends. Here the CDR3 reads CASSPIHGSGLEQFF. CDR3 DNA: TGTGCCAGCAGCCCAATCCACGGATCCGGACTTGAGCAGTTCTTC.

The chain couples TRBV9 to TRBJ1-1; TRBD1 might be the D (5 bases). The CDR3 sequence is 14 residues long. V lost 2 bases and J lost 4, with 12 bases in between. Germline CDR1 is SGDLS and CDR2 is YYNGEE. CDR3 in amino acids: CASSVSAGGTEAFF. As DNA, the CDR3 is TGTGCCAGCAGCGTCTCAGCGGGGGGCACTGAAGCTTTCTTT.

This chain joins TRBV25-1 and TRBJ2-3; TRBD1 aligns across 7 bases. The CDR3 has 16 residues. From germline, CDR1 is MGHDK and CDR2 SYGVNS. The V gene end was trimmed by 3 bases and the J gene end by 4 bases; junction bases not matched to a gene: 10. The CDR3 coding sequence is TGTGCCAGCAGTGAGCTTACAGGGGAACGCTCAGATACGCAGTATTTT. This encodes CASSELTGERSDTQYF.

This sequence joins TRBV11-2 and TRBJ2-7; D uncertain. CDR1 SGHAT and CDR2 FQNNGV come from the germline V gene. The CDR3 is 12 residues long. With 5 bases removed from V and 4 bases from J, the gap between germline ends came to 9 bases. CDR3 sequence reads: CASSPPLYEQYF. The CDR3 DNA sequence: TGTGCCAGCAGCCCCCCCCTTTACGAGCAGTACTTC.

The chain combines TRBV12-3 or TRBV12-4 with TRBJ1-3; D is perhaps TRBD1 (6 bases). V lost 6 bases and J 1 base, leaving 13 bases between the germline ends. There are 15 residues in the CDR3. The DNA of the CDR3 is TGTGCCAGCAGCCTAGGGGGGGCTTCTGGAAACACCATATATTTT. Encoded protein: CASSLGGASGNTIYF.

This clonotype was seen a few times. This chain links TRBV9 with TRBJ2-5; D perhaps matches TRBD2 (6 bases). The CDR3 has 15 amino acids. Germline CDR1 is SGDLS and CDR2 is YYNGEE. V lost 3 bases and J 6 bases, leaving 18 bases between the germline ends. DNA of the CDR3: TGTGCCAGCAGCGCCGACCGGTGGAGGGGTAAGACCCAGTACTTC. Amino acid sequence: CASSADRWRGKTQYF.

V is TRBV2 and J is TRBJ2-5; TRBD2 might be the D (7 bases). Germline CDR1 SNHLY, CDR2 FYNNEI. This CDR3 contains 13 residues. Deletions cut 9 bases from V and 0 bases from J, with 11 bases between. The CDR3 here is CARGGGDQETQYF. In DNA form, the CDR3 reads TGTGCCAGAGGGGGGGGCGACCAAGAGACCCAGTACTTC. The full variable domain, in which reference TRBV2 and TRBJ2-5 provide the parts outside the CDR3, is EPEVTQTPSHQVTQMGQEVILRCVPISNHLYFYWYRQILGQKVEFLVSFYNNEISEKSEIFDDQFSVERPDGSNFTLKIRSTKLEDSAMYFCARGGGDQETQYFGPGTRLLVL.

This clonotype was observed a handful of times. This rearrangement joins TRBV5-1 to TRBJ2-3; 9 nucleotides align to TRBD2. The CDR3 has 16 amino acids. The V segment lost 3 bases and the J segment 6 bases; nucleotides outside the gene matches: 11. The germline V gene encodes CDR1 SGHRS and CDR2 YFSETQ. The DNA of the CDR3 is TGCGCCAGCAGCTCCGGGGTTAGCGGGAGAGAGGATACGCAGTATTTT. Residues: CASSSGVSGREDTQYF.

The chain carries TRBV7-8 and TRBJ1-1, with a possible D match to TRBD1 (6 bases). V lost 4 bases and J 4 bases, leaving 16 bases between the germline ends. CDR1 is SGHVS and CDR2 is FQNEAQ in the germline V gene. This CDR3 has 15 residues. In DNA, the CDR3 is TGTGCCAGCAGCTCCGGACAGCCCATGGGCACTGAAGCTTTCTTT. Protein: CASSSGQPMGTEAFF.

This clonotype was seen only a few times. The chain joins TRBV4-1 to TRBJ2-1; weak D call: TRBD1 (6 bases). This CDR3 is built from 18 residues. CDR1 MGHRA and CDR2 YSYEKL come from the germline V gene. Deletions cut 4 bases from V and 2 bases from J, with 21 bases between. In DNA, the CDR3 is TGCGCCAGCAGCCCTTTCCCAGGGGAACCTAGGGCCTACAATGAGCAGTTCTTC. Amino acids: CASSPFPGEPRAYNEQFF.